Detailed here is one T cell receptor (beta chain). Its antigen target is currently unknown. Base qualities are not at hand, and no much larger clone is one base apart. The library was built by means of the immunoSEQ multiplex PCR assay. A mixture of 60 forward primers for TCR Vbeta segments and 13 reverse primers for TCR Jbeta segments was used in the multiplex PCR. The CDR3 region of rearranged TCR beta genes was amplified from genomic DNA with a multiplex PCR assay. The Illumina HiSeq System was used to sequence the amplified TCR beta libraries as 87-base-pair reads. In the original analysis: In a later analysis, around 80 million unique TCR beta chains were counted across the roughly 670 repertoires, and roughly 11 million of these chains were shared by at least two donors. A nearest-neighbor algorithm error-corrected the raw reads and collapsed the reads into unique sequences, merging closely related sequences to remove PCR and sequencing errors. V, D and J gene segments were assigned by aligning CDR3 sequences to IMGT reference sequences. For a sequence to be retained, a match of at least six nucleotides was required to both a V gene segment and a J gene segment. A rearrangement was called productive if the CDR3 had no stop codons and remained in frame with V and J, and every other rearrangement was called non-productive. Following IMGT convention, CDR3 was defined as the stretch from the second conserved V-encoded cysteine up to the conserved J-encoded phenylalanine. The earlier analysis of about 530 of the donors excluded any sequence lacking an unambiguous match to a single V gene segment. In an earlier analysis of some 590 of the donors, a V segment was called functional when productive rearrangements were above 56.7%, and segregating when the standard deviation between donors exceeded 5%. To diagnose cytomegalovirus status from the catalog of TCR beta chain sequences, a statistical classification framework was built. V and J gene assignment, in a later analysis, came from comparing TCR nucleotide sequences with IMGT/GENE-DB human TR gene sequences. The TCRdist pipeline was used in a later analysis to assign CDR3 sequences and most-parsimonious VDJ recombination scenarios. In a later analysis, each TCR beta chain was defined by its CDR3 amino acid sequence together with its V-gene family, and reads without a unique V-gene family were excluded. A later analysis removed 550 to 650 highly shared, low-generation-probability nucleotide sequences to deal with suspected cross-contamination and a sequencing artifact. A later analysis calculated a clonal expansion index for each public chain from normalized within-repertoire ranks of inferred template counts. In a later analysis, generation probabilities were computed with a VDJ recombination model fitted to out-of-frame rearrangements, and the resulting probabilities were checked against IGoR. In a later analysis, TCR-TCR, TCR-HLA and TCR-CMV co-occurrence was scored with hypergeometric tests, and a repertoire-size bias correction was applied to TCR pairs. To estimate false discovery rates, a later analysis permuted the HLA or CMV assignments 20 times. A later analysis grouped co-occurring TCRs with DBSCAN, adding TCRdist sequence similarity when clustering within HLA-allele-positive subsets. Co-occurrence clustering excluded repertoires with fewer than 30,000 or more than 120,000 public chains, plus five with anomalous nucleotide sharing. Imported from immuneACCESS, the table was reduced by TCRdb to in-frame sequences with V and J called. These copies leave out some clones; in studies compared against another copy, an unresolved V gene accounts for under half, and the cause of the remainder is not known. Clonal size and the V and J genes are those of that table, whereas D and trimming came from the DNA. Within this sample are tens of thousands of clones, with roughly 79% of them counted one time only. 1.9% of the sample is held by the ten biggest clonotypes.

This sample is drawn from a study of cytomegalovirus exposure and HLA in healthy donors (dated by TCRdb to between 2016 and 2019). Context from the whole study: In an earlier analysis of 587 of the donors, 276 Gb of sequence data and 90 million to 120 million unique TCR beta sequences from about 179 million T cells were reported. Genome-wide SNP genotypes for about three fifths of the roughly 700 donors were used in a later genetic analysis, which treated that subset as a discovery cohort. All discovery cohort repertoires had been generated on a single sequencing platform. In the later analysis, no new phenotypic data were used to find candidate immune exposures; instead, reliance was placed on TCR beta sequences and their occurrence across donors. Of the roughly 410 genotyped donors, 80% to 90% were placed in the genetic ancestry cluster associated with self-reported Caucasian donors. An early release covering some 640 HLA-typed donors comprised roughly 300 gigabases of sequencing data and 85 million to 100 million unique TCR sequences. Roughly five DR-DQ haplotypes were handled as single units for association and clustering, since linkage in the cohort was strong. Among 300 to 450 genotyped donors of the cohort, an average of about 240,000 unique TCR beta nucleotide sequences were sequenced per donor, roughly 20% of them non-productive. To predict cytomegalovirus infection status, the study brought together high-throughput TCR immunosequencing, statistical association of individual TCRs with disease status, and machine learning. A later analysis re-examined previously published TCR beta repertoires from about 700 donors and added high-resolution HLA genotyping to investigate patterns of TCR occurrence. Along with the roughly 670-subject first cohort, a separate validation cohort of over 90 different subjects was used. HLA typing included class I and class II loci at four-digit resolution. Typing coverage varied by locus: roughly 629-640 donors for A, B, C, DRB1 and DQB1; roughly 520 for DQA1; about 600 for DPA1; approximately 470 for DPB1. The study aimed to test whether cataloging public T cell receptors could reveal signatures of past pathogen exposure. Donor age, sex, ethnicity and CMV serostatus were collected together with the repertoire data. Using immunosequencing, the study profiled T cell repertoires from some 670 subjects and related those repertoires to cytomegalovirus serostatus. In an earlier analysis of 587 of the donors, high-throughput TCR beta sequencing was used to judge whether each TCR beta V gene segment behaved as functional or pseudogenic.

General findings and caveats noted by the study authors: A later analysis found that TCR association rates varied across HLA loci, with DRB1 alleles showing the most associated TCRs and HLA-C alleles the fewest. Because counts were too low, about 18 rarely observed V segments, including chromosome 9 orphons, were excluded from the earlier analysis of some 540 of the donors. In an earlier analysis of more than 500 of the donors, most TCR beta V segments appeared in productive rearrangements about 90% or about 30% of the time, broadly matching IMGT annotations. According to a later analysis, most CMV-associated TCR beta chains appeared to be HLA-restricted, and the HLA associations seemed to be driven largely by CMV exposure. Correlated functional status among segregating V segments might reflect linkage disequilibrium, but an unknown experimental factor could not be ruled out. Strong co-occurrence of HLA alleles, especially DR and DQ, made assigning TCR associations to individual alleles difficult. Because some donors lacked HLA typing at each locus, the association tests relied only on the typed subset. Most TCR sequences were seen in very few donors, while some public TCRs were found in many individuals. In a later analysis, HLA-associated TCR beta chains showed more clonal expansion and lower generation probabilities than non-associated chains that were equally common. In vitro tests confirmed that three of the cytomegalovirus-associated TCR beta chains recognize cytomegalovirus antigens. A total of 150 to 200 TCR beta chains were listed by the study as associated with cytomegalovirus. The authors suggested that the approach could potentially be generalized to other disease states and immunological phenotypes. An association between a missense DCLRE1C variant and V-gene and J-gene trimming of TCR beta chains was found in a later genetic analysis and replicated in an independent cohort. Roughly uniform sequencing depth across donors was assumed in presence/absence analyses, although this assumption may not hold. Some IMGT-functional V segments, including TRBV6-2 and TRBV6-3, could not be told apart with the 87-base-pair reads, so those segments were excluded. A later analysis reported that several top co-occurrence clusters appeared linked to parvovirus B19, influenza, CMV and Epstein-Barr virus. The cohort was sequenced for TCR beta chains only, and without alpha or paired-chain data the features that could be detected were limited. A later genetic analysis reported fewer N-insertions in productive TCRs among donors in an Asian-associated ancestry cluster than the roughly 670-donor mean. The sequencing pipeline was judged likely to have produced a cluster of highly shared sequence variants as a technical artifact. Cytomegalovirus status was reported to be diagnosed by the classifier with high specificity and sensitivity in both the original and validation cohorts. For the cohort, immune exposure information was limited to CMV serostatus. Specific HLA alleles were associated with over 15,000 TCR beta sequences at a false discovery rate of 0.05 in a later analysis. A further reported finding was that TCR beta sequences accurately predicted the HLA-A and HLA-B alleles for most subjects in the first cohort.

V gives up 3 bases and J gives up 2 bases, and the segment between their germline ends measures 17 bases. Spanning cysteine to phenylalanine, the CDR3 consists of 16 amino acids. CDR3 DNA only is kept here, 48 bases in frame from base 1. The germline V gene sets CDR1 to MGHRA and CDR2 to YSYEKL. In total, around 600 healthy bone marrow donors made up the cohort. All cohort members were sampled while nominally healthy, although unrecorded immune exposures were likely present. The donor was CMV seronegative and was included in the group of about 400 seronegative cohort members. A peripheral blood sample was provided by each donor, and peripheral blood mononuclear cells were used for TCR beta sequencing. The Qiagen DNeasy Blood Extraction Kit was used to extract genomic DNA from the blood cell samples.

The sequence is built from TRBV4-1 and TRBJ2-7; the D gene cannot be resolved reliably. This receptor was obtained from a woman in her 30s in good health and CMV-seronegative. Source material: PBMCs. Read as DNA, the sequence is TGCGCCAGCAGCCAGCCGTCCGCCGGAGTGCCCTACGAGCAGTACTTC. Translated, it gives CASSQPSAGVPYEQYF.